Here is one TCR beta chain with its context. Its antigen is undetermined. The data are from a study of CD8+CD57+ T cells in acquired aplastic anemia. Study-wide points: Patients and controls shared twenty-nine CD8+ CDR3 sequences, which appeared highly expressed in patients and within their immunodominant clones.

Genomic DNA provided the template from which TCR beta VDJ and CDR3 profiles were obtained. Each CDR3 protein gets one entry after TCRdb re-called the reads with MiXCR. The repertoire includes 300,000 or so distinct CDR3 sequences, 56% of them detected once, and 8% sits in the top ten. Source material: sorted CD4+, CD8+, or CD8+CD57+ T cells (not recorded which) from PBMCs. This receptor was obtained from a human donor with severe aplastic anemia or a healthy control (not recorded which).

The CDR3 loop reads CASSVSKGQFNEQYF. For the CDR3, the DNA is TGCGCCAGCAGTGTTTCGAAGGGACAGTTCAACGAGCAGTACTTC. The rearrangement joins TRBV10-1 to TRBJ2-7; 7 nucleotides agree with TRBD1. The germline V gene encodes CDR1 WNHNN and CDR2 SYGVQD (reference sequence). The CDR3 totals 15 residues. V lost 4 bases to trimming and J lost 5 bases; unmatched junction nucleotides: 11.